This entry lists 11 T cell receptor beta chains sequenced from one sample in a study of blood T cell repertoires in COVID-19. The protocol was immunoSEQ multiplex PCR, while the TCRdb copy is restricted to in-frame clones and leaves out a portion. The repertoire holds over 13,000 clones, with 90% as singletons. The sequencing sample was made of peripheral blood. The receptors shown here come from a human donor in a cohort sampled during active COVID-19.

The CDR3 is CSVRTGMTANYGYTF. The CDR3 DNA sequence: TGCAGCGTGAGGACAGGTATGACAGCTAACTATGGCTACACCTTC. The chain carries TRBV29-1 and TRBJ1-2; TRBD1 matches 7 bases. The CDR3 sequence is 15 residues long. V shed 6 bases and J 0 bases; nucleotides not matched to a gene: 10. Germline assignment: CDR1 SQVTM and CDR2 ANQGSEA.

This sequence joins TRBV27 and TRBJ2-1; D not certain. Between the trimmed V and J ends, which lost 4 bases and 6 bases, there was a span of 10 bases. In germline, CDR1 is MNHEY, CDR2 SMNVEV (reference sequence). The CDR3 has 13 residues. The CDR3 DNA reads TGTGCCAGCAGTTCCCCCCTCCGCAATGAGCAGTTCTTC. It specifies CASSSPLRNEQFF.

The chain uses TRBV24-1 and TRBJ2-3; 8 positions match TRBD2. J lost 5 bases, V lost 6 bases, and 6 bases had no gene match. From germline, CDR1 is KGHDR and CDR2 SFDVKD. The CDR3 contains 14 residues. CDR3 sequence: CATSFSGNLDTQYF. The CDR3 DNA follows: TGTGCCACCAGTTTTAGCGGGAACCTAGATACGCAGTATTTT.

The rearrangement uses TRBV28 and TRBJ1-5; 10 bases align to TRBD1. Germline values: CDR1 MDHEN, CDR2 SYDVKM. The trim removed 8 bases at V and 2 bases at J, leaving 9 bases unmatched. This CDR3 comprises 16 residues. This chain's CDR3 is CASCTGTGAGNQPQHF. In DNA form, the CDR3 reads TGTGCCAGCTGCACCGGGACAGGGGCCGGCAATCAGCCCCAGCATTTT.

The chain employs TRBV3-1 (or the pseudogene TRBV3-2) and TRBJ2-2; TRBD1 aligns across 8 bases. Germline trimming cut 6 bases from V and 0 bases from J; bases unmatched to any gene: 9. Germline-derived CDR1 and CDR2 are LGHDT and YNNKEL (reference sequence). CDR3 length: 17 amino acids. Here the CDR3 DNA reads TGTGCCAGCAGTCCCTGGGGGGACAGGCCGAACACCGGGGAGCTGTTTTTT. It codes for CASSPWGDRPNTGELFF.

This sequence joins TRBV5-8 and TRBJ2-5, with 7 bases aligning to TRBD2. The CDR3 consists of 16 residues. The junction had 10 bases not matched to a gene; V was cut back by 0 bases and J by 5 bases. Germline V gene lookup returns CDR1 SGHTS and CDR2 YDEGEE. CDR3 region: CASSLEGRARGETQYF. In DNA, the CDR3 is TGTGCCAGCAGCTTGGAAGGGAGGGCCCGAGGGGAGACCCAGTACTTC.

V is TRBV6-1 and J is TRBJ2-4; 9 bases are shared with TRBD1. CDR1 MNHNS and CDR2 SASEGT come from the germline V gene. CDR3 length equals 16 residues. With V trimmed by 3 bases and J by 2 bases, 5 bases remained unmatched. The CDR3 protein is CASSDTGGLTKNIQYF. The CDR3 region has the DNA TGTGCCAGCAGTGACACAGGGGGCCTTACCAAAAACATTCAGTACTTC.

CDR3 amino acids: CASSKTESSYEQYF. The CDR3 DNA reads as TGTGCCAGCAGCAAGACAGAAAGCTCCTACGAGCAGTACTTC. The chain combines TRBV21-1 with TRBJ2-7; the listed D gene, TRBD1, was not tested against the DNA. TRBV21-1 is deemed a pseudogene. This CDR3 is 14 amino acids long.

The chain joins TRBV5-1 to TRBJ1-1; weak D call: TRBD1 (5 bases). The CDR3 spans 13 residues. Trimming stripped 1 base from V and 1 base from J, with 5 bases between. Germline-derived CDR1 and CDR2 are SGHRS and YFSETQ. The CDR3 sequence: CASSLTGNTEAFF. DNA for the CDR3: TGCGCCAGCAGCTTGACAGGGAACACTGAAGCTTTCTTT.

In DNA form, the CDR3 reads TGTGCCAGCAGCCAAGCTACTAGCGGGACTGGGGGCACAGATACGCAGTATTTT. It translates to CASSQATSGTGGTDTQYF. This rearrangement joins TRBV4-2 to TRBJ2-3; 10 bases are a match to TRBD2. Germline trimming cut 1 base from V and 1 base from J; bases unmatched to any gene: 8. The CDR3 sequence is 18 residues long. CDR1 and CDR2 from the germline V gene are LGHNA and YNFKEQ.

Concerning this clone: The same CDR3 can be traced to other DNA sequences in this sample. This chain uses TRBV11-2 with TRBJ2-3, with no clear D. Germline values: CDR1 SGHAT, CDR2 FQNNGV. The V and J ends lost 5 bases and 4 bases respectively, with 10 bases between them. The CDR3 spans 13 residues. The CDR3 loop reads CASSPRAADTQYF. DNA for the CDR3: TGTGCCAGCAGCCCTCGTGCGGCAGATACGCAGTATTTT.